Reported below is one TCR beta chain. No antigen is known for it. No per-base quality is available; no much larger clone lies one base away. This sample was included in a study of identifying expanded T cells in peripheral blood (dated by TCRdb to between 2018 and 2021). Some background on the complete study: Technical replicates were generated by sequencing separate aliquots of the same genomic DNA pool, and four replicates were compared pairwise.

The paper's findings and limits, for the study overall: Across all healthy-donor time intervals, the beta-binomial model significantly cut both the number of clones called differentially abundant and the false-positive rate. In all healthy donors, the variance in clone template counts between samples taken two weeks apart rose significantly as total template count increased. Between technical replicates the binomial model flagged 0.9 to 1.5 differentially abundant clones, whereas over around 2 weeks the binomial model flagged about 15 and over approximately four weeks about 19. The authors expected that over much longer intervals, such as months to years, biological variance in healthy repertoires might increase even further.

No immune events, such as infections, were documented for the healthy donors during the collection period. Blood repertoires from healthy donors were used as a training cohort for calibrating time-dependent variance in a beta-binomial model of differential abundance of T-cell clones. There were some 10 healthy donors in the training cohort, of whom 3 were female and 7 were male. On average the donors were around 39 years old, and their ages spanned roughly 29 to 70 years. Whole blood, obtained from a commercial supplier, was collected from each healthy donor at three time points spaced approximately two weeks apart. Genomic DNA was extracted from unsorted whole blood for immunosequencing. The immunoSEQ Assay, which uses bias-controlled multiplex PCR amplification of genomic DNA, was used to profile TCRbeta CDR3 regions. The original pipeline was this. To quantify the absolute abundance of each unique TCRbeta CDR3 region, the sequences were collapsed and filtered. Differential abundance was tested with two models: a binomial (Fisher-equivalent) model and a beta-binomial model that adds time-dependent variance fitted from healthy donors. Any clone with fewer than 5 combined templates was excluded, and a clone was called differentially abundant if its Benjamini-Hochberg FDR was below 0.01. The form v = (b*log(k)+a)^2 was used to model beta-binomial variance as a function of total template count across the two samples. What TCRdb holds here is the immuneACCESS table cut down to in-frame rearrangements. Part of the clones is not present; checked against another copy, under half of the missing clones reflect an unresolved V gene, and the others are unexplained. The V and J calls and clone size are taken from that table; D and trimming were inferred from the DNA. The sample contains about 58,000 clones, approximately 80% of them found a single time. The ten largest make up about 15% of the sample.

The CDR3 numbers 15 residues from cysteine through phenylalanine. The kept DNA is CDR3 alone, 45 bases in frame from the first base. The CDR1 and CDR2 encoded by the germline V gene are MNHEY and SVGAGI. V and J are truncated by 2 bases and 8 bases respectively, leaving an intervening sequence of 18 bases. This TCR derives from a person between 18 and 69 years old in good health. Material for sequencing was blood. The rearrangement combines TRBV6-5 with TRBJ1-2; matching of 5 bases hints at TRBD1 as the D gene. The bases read TGTGCCAGCAGTTACGGTGGGACGGCCTCTACGGGCTACACCTTC. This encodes CASSYGGTASTGYTF.